This is a list of T cell receptor beta chains from one sample in a study of blood T cells in healthy people across ages. TCRdb redid the calling of the 5' RACE reads with MiXCR, one entry per CDR3 protein. The data show around 690,000 distinct CDR3 sequences, 58% seen once. The sequenced material came from blood. Receptors were obtained from a man aged 55 to 70 in good health. Each CDR3 is given with its conserved first and last residue. D genes are given only for firm matches. Some rows mark clone size as missing; the rest say once, few, many or name a class of expanded clone.

J,size,D,V,DNA,CDR3
TRBJ2-3,few,-,TRBV20-1,TGCAGTGCTCTCCTACGGGACCTAGGCACAGATACGCAGTATTTT,CSALLRDLGTDTQYF
TRBJ1-2,few,TRBD1,TRBV9,TGTGCCAGCAGCGCCTATGACAGGGTCGGCTATGGCTACACCTTC,CASSAYDRVGYGYTF
TRBJ1-1,-,-,TRBV10-3,TGTGCCATCACACGGGACCTATCTGACACTGAAGCTTTCTTT,CAITRDLSDTEAFF
TRBJ1-1,-,-,TRBV6-9,TGTGCCAGCACCTGGGATACTGAAGCTTTCTTT,CASTWDTEAFF
TRBJ2-1,-,TRBD2,TRBV10-2,TGCGCCAGCAGACTAGCGGGGGTCGGTAATGAGCAGTTCTTC,CASRLAGVGNEQFF
TRBJ1-2,-,-,TRBV4-1,TGCGCCAGCGGCCAGAAACAGGGATGGGGCGGCTACACCTTC,CASGQKQGWGGYTF
TRBJ2-7,-,TRBD2,TRBV13,TGTGCCAGCAGCCCGCGGACTAGCGGGGGCCTAGGCGGTGAGCAGTACTTC,CASSPRTSGGLGGEQYF
TRBJ2-1,few,-,TRBV7-2,TGTGCCAGCAGCCCAAATCCAACTCCCGTCAAGTTCTTC,CASSPNPTPVKFF
TRBJ2-1,-,-,TRBV6-6,TGTGCCAGCCAAACAATCCCCTACAATGAGCAGTTCTTC,CASQTIPYNEQFF
TRBJ2-5,many,-,TRBV24-1,TGTGCCACCAGTGAGGGTACAGGGCTGGGTGAGACCCAGTACTTC,CATSEGTGLGETQYF
TRBJ1-1,few,-,TRBV5-1,TGCGCCAGCAGCTTGGTCGCTGGGGGCACTGAAGCTTTCTTT,CASSLVAGGTEAFF
TRBJ2-5,-,-,TRBV15,TGTGTCACCAGCCCGACCCAAGAGACCCAGTACTTC,CVTSPTQETQYF
TRBJ2-5,few,TRBD1,TRBV9,TGTGCCAGCAGCCTACAGTCCGGGACAGGGTCATTGGAGACCCAGTACTTC,CASSLQSGTGSLETQYF
TRBJ2-1,-,-,TRBV5-6,TGTGCCAGCAGCTTGGCTGGCAGGGGGGTCTACAATGAGCAGTTCTTC,CASSLAGRGVYNEQFF
TRBJ2-7,-,TRBD1,TRBV10-1,TGCGCCAGCAGTCCAGGACAGGGGCAGGACGAGCAGTACTTC,CASSPGQGQDEQYF
TRBJ2-1,few,-,TRBV7-9,TGTGCCAGCAGCCTAGGGGACTGGCAGTTCTTC,CASSLGDWQFF
TRBJ2-5,-,TRBD2,TRBV20-1,TGCAGTGCTAGAGATGCCCGGCGGGGGGATCTAGAGACCCAGTACTTC,CSARDARRGDLETQYF
TRBJ2-3,-,-,TRBV7-2,TGTGCCAGCAGCTTAGGGGCAAGCTCGGATACGCAGTATTTT,CASSLGASSDTQYF
TRBJ1-2,few,-,TRBV18,TGTGCCAGCTCACCCTCTGTTGATATTGGTGGCTACACCTTC,CASSPSVDIGGYTF
TRBJ2-1,-,-,TRBV15,TGTGCCTCCAGCAGAGGATATGGTTGGGGTGTAGACAATGAGCAGTTCTTC,CASSRGYGWGVDNEQFF
TRBJ2-4,-,-,TRBV5-1,TGCGCCAGCAGCTTGAACAGGGATGACATTCAGTACTTC,CASSLNRDDIQYF
TRBJ2-5,few,-,TRBV20-1,TGCAGTGCTAGAGTTCCCCATGGGGCCCGGGAGACCCAGTACTTC,CSARVPHGARETQYF
TRBJ1-2,once,-,TRBV12-3/TRBV12-4,TGTGCCAGCAGTTTAGCAGACGTTAGTGGCTATGGCTACACCTTC,CASSLADVSGYGYTF
TRBJ2-1,-,TRBD2,TRBV12-3/TRBV12-4,TGTGCCAGCAGTTTAGGCGGGGGGGCCGGGGAGCAGTTCTTC,CASSLGGGAGEQFF
TRBJ2-3,few,TRBD2,TRBV4-1,TGCGCCAGCACCACGGGAGGATCGCAGTATTTT,CASTTGGSQYF
TRBJ2-6,-,TRBD1,TRBV20-1,TGCAGTGCAAACGGGGACAGGGAAGACTCTGGGGCCAACGTCCTGACTTTC,CSANGDREDSGANVLTF
TRBJ1-2,once,-,TRBV27,TGTGCCAGCAGTTTATCAGGGGCGGGCTATGGCTACACCTTC,CASSLSGAGYGYTF
TRBJ2-3,-,TRBD1,TRBV29-1,TGCAACGGGGGACAGGGGGGGTGGAATGAGCAGTATTTT,CNGGQGGWNEQYF
TRBJ2-7,-,-,TRBV6-1,TGTGCCAGCAGTTTCCTATTGTACGAGCAGTACTTC,CASSFLLYEQYF
TRBJ2-3,-,TRBD1,TRBV5-1,TGCGCTAGCAGCACGACAGGGTTCCCAGATACGCAGTATTTT,CASSTTGFPDTQYF
TRBJ1-3,-,-,TRBV4-2,TGTGCCAGCAGCCCCCGACAGGCTGGAAACACCATATATTTT,CASSPRQAGNTIYF
TRBJ1-2,few,TRBD1,TRBV6-2/TRBV6-3,TGTGCCAGCAGTTACTCGGGACAGATCTATGGCTACACCTTC,CASSYSGQIYGYTF
TRBJ1-1,few,-,TRBV12-3/TRBV12-4,TGTGCCAGCAGCTACCACGACGCTGAAGCTTTCTTT,CASSYHDAEAFF
TRBJ2-5,few,TRBD1,TRBV12-3/TRBV12-4,TGTGCCACAGGACAGGGCCTACAAGAGACCCAGTACTTC,CATGQGLQETQYF
TRBJ2-1,once,-,TRBV14,TGTGCCAGCAGCCCAGGGACTCCCGGCTCCTACAATGAGCAGTTCTTC,CASSPGTPGSYNEQFF
TRBJ2-1,-,-,TRBV6-5,TGTGCCAGCGTCAAAAGGACGAACTCCTACGAGCAGTTCTTC,CASVKRTNSYEQFF
TRBJ2-1,-,-,TRBV4-1,TGCGCCAGCAGCCAAGAGGGTGAGGTGCAGTTCTTC,CASSQEGEVQFF
TRBJ2-5,-,TRBD2,TRBV3-1,TGTGCCAGCAGCAAGGGAGCGGGGGACCAAGAGACCCAGTACTTC,CASSKGAGDQETQYF
TRBJ2-7,-,-,TRBV21-1,TGTGCCAGCAGCACAGGAGAATACGAGCAGTACTTC,CASSTGEYEQYF
TRBJ2-3,-,TRBD2,TRBV4-2,TGTGCCAGCAGCCAAGATGGGAGGGGAACAGATACGCAGTATTTT,CASSQDGRGTDTQYF